The clone carrying this T cell receptor (beta chain) occurred a few times. Its antigen is still unknown. This CDR3 region has 16 residues. Germline V gives CDR1 MGHDK, CDR2 SYGVNS. V was clipped by 6 bases and J by 5 bases; unmatched bases: 6. This specimen comes from a study of CD8+CD57+ T cells in acquired aplastic anemia. Turning to the study itself: CD4+ cells from healthy donors averaged around 10 million reads. Study results and limitations: Simpson's diversity of CD8+ cells was not significantly different in patients compared with controls. Overlapping CD8+ CDR3 repertoires of patients and controls contained approximately 29 shared sequences.

It was genomic DNA that served as the template for profiling TCR beta VDJ and CDR3. MiXCR was run by TCRdb on the reads, yielding one entry per CDR3 protein. The sample holds about 110,000 distinct CDR3 sequences, 51% seen once. The chain joins TRBV25-1 to TRBJ2-1; 14 bases map to TRBD2. This clonotype originated in a human donor in good health, serving as a control. Source material: sorted CD4+, CD8+, or CD8+CD57+ T cells (not recorded which) from PBMCs. DNA of the CDR3: TGTGCCAGCAGATCGACTAGCGGGGGGGCCGACAATGAGCAGTTCTTC. Protein: CASRSTSGGADNEQFF.